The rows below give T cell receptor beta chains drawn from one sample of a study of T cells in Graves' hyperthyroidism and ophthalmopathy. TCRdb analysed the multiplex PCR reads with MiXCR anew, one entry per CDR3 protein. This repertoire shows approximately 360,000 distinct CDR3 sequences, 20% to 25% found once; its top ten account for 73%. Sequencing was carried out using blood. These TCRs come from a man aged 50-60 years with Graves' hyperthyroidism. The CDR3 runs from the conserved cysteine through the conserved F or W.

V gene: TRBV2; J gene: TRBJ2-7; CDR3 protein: CASSDFPYEQYF
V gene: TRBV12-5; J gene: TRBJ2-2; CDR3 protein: CASGLAGTSGSYTGELFF
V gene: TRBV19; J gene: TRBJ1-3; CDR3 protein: CATRQGEYTIYF
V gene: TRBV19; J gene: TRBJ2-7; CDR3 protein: CASSIGGSTVQYF
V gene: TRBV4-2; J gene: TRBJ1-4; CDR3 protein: CASSQESSNNEKLFF
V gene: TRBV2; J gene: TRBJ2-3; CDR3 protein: CASTTEGLAGISDTQYF
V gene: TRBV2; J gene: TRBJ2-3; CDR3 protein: CASNRLAGGGNTQYF
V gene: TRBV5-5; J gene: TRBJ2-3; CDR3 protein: CASSLEWTSVDTDTQYF
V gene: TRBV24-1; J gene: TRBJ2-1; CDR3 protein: CATSEGKSGKDEQFF
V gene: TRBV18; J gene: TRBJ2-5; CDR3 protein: CASSPGTGAQETQYF
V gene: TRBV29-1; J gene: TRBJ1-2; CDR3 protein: CSVGDGRDGYTF
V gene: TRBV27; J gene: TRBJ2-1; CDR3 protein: CASSFFGQGSYNEQFF
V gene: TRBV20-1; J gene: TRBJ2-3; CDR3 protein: CSARGTSVLPTDTQYF
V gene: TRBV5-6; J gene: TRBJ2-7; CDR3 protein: CASNRDRSSEQYF
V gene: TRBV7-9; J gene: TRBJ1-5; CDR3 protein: CASSSTGLGQPQHF
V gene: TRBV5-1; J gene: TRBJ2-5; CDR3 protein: CASSLVGEVDQYF
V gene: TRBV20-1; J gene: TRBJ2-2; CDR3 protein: CSGWGNTGELFF
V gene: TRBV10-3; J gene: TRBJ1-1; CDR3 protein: CAISESTAMNTEAFF
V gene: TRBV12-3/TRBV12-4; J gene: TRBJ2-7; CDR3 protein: CASSPNRGYEQYF
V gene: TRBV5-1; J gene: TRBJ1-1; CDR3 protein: CASREQPNTEAFF
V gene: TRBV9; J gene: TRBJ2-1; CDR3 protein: CASSSAGGPGVEQFF
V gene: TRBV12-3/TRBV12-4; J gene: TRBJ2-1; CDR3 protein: CASSLFTSGTSYNEQFF
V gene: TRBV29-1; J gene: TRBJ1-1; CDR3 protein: CSVRLGTEAFF
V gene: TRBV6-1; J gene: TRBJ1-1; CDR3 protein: CASSELPGGEAFF
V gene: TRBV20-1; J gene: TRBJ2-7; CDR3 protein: CSARDQPGVPYEQYF
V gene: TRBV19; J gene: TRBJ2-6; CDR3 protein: CASSISGQGAVGANVLTF
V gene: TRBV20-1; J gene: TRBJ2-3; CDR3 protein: CSARDTGTSGRASTDTQYF
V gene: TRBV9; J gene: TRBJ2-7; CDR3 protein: CASSSQGREGYEQYF
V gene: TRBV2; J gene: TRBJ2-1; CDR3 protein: CASTRQREGGYNEQFF
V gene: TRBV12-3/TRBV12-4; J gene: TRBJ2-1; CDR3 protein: CASSRAGNEQFF
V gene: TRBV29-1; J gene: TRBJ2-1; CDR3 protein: CSEQGNSGEQFF
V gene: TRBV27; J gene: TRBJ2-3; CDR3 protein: CASSSISRGSTDTQYF
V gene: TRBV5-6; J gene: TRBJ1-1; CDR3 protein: CASSLEGYMNTEAFF
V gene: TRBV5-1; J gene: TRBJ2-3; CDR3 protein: CASSPVRGEDTQYF
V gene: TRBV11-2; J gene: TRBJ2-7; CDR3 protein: CASSLAQADYEQYF
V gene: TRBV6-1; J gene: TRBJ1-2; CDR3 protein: CASSIRGQDWNYGYTF
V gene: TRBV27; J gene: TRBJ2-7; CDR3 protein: CASIRPGQGYEQYF
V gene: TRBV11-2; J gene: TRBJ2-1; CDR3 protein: CASRDRPSSYNEQFF
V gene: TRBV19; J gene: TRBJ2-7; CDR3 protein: CASSIGLRNYEQYF
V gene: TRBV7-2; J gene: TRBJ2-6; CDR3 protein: CASSMDRDFSGANVLTF
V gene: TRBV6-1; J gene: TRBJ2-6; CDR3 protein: CASRPDRVSGANVLTF
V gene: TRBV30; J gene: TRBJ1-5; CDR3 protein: CAWSTLGSGNQPQHF
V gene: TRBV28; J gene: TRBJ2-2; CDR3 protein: CASRTGLADGVF
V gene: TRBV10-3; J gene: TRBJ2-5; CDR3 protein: CAISWDRVETQYF
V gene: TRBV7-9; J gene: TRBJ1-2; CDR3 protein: CASSLSGEGYTF
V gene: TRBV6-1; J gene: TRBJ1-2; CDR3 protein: CASSEPLFMEVDGYTF
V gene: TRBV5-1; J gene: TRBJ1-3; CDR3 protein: CASSYASTGSGNTIYF
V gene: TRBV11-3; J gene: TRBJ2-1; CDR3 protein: CASKRLAGGNEQFF
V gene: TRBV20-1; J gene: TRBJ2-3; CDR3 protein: CSALRQGGTDTQYF
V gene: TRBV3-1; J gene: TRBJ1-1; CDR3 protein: CASSQDTGATEAFF
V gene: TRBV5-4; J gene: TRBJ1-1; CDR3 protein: CASSLGAGGHESTEAFF
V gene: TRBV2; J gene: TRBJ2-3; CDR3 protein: CASTDSPAPAGSTDTQYF
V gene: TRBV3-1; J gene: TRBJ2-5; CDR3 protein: CASGRVQETQYF
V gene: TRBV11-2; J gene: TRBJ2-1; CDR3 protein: CASSLIAGVGNEQFF
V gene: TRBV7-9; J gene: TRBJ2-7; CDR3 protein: CAGGGLAGGGSYEQYF
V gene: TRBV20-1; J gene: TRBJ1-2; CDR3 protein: CSASVEYGYTF
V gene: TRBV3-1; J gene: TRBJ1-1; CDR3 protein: CASSQDPAGDTEAFF
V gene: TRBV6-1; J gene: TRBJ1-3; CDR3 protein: CASTGQGSGNTIYF